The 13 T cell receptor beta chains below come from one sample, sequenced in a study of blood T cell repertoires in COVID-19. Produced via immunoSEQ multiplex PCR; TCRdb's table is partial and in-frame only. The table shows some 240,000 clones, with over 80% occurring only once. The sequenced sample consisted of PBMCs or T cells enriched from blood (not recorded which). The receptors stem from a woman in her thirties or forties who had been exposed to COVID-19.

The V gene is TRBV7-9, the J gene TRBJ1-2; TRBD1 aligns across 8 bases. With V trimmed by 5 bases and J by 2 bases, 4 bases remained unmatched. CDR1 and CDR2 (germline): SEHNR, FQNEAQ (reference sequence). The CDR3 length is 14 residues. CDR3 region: CASSPTGDNYGYTF. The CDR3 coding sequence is TGTGCCAGCAGCCCGACAGGGGACAACTATGGCTACACCTTC.

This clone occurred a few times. Here the CDR3 reads CASSQAWGGQPQHF. Written as DNA, the CDR3 is TGTGCCAGCAGCCAAGCTTGGGGAGGACAGCCCCAGCATTTT. This chain connects TRBV3-1 (or the pseudogene TRBV3-2) to TRBJ1-5; D call uncertain. Germline CDR1 is LGHDT and CDR2 is YNNKEL (reference sequence). V gave up 1 base and J gave up 7 bases, with 11 bases separating them. The CDR3 runs 14 residues.

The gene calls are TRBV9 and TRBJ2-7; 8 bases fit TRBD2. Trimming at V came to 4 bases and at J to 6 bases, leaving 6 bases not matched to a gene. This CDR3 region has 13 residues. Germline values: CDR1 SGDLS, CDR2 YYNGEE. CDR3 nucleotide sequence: TGTGCCAGCAGCTTGAGCGGGGGAGGCGAGCAGTACTTC. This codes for CASSLSGGGEQYF.

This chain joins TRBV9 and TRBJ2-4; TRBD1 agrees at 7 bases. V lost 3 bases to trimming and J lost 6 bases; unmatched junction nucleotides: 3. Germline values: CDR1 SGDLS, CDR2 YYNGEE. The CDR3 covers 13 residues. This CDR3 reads CASSAGQINIQYF. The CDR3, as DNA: TGTGCCAGCAGCGCGGGACAGATAAACATTCAGTACTTC.

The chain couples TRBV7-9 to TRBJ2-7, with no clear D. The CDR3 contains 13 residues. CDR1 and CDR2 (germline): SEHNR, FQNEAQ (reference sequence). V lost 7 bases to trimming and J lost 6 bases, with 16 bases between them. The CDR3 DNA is TGTGCCAGCAACCCGGGTTCGAATGTCGAGCAGTACTTC. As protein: CASNPGSNVEQYF.

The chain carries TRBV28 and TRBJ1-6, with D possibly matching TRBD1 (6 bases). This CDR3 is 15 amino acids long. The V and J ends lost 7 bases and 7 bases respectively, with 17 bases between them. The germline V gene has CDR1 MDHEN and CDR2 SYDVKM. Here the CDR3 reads CASILGAGKNSPLHF. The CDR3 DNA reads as TGTGCCAGCATCCTGGGGGCAGGGAAAAATTCACCCCTCCACTTT.

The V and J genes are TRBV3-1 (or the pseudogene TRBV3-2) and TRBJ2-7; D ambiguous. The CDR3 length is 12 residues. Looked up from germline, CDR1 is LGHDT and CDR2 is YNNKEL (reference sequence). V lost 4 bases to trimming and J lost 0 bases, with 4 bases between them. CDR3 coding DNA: TGTGCCAGCAGCCTCCTCTCCTACGAGCAGTACTTC. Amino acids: CASSLLSYEQYF.

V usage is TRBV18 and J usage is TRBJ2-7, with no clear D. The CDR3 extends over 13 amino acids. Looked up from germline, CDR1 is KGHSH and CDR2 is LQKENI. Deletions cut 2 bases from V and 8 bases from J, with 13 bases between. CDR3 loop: CASSPSEQAQQYF. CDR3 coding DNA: TGTGCCAGCTCACCATCAGAGCAGGCCCAGCAGTACTTC.

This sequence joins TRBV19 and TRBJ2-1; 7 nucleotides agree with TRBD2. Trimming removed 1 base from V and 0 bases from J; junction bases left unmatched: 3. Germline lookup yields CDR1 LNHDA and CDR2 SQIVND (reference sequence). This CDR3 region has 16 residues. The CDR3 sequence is CASSIGRGSSYNEQFF. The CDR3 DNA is TGTGCCAGTAGTATAGGGCGGGGGAGCTCCTACAATGAGCAGTTCTTC.

The DNA of the CDR3 is TGTGCCAGCAGCTTAGTTAGCGGGAGCCGCTACAATGAGCAGTTCTTC. Translation gives CASSLVSGSRYNEQFF. The rearrangement joins TRBV7-9 to TRBJ2-1; TRBD2 aligns across 9 bases. V lost 1 base to trimming and J lost 3 bases; unmatched junction nucleotides: 4. The germline CDR1 and CDR2 sequences are SEHNR and FQNEAQ (reference sequence). The CDR3 is 16 amino acids.

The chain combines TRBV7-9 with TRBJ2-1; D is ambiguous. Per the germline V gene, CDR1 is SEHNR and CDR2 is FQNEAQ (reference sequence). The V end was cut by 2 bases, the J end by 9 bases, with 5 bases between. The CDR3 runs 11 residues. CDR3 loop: CASSLPGEQFF. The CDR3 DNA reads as TGTGCCAGCAGCTTACCGGGTGAGCAGTTCTTC.

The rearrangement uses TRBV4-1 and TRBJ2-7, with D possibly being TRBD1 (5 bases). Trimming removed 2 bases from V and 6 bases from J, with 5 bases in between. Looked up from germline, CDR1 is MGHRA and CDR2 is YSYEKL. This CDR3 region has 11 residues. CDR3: CASSQRGEQYV. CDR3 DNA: TGCGCCAGCAGCCAAAGGGGCGAGCAGTACGTC.

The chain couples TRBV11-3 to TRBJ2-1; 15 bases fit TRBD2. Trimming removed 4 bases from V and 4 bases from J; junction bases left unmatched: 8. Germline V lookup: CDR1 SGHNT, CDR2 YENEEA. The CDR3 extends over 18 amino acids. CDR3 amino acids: CASSWGLAGGLSYNEQFF. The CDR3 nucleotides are TGTGCCAGCAGCTGGGGACTAGCGGGGGGACTATCGTACAATGAGCAGTTCTTC.